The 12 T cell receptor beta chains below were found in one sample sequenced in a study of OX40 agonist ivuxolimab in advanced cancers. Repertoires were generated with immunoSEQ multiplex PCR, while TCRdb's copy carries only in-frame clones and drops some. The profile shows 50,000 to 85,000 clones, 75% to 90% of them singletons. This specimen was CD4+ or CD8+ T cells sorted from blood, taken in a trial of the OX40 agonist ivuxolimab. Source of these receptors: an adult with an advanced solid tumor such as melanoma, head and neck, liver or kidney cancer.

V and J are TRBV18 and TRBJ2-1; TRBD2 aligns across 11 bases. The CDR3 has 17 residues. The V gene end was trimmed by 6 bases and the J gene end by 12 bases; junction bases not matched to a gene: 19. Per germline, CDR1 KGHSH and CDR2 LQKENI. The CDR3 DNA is TGTGCCAGCTCCCCAGGCCTTGGACTAGCGGGTTACTTTGGGCAGTTCTTC. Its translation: CASSPGLGLAGYFGQFF.

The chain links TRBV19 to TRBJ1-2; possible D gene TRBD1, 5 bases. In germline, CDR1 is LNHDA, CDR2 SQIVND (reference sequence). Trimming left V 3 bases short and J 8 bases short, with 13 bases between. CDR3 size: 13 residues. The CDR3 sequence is CASSISGLGGYTF. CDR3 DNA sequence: TGTGCCAGTAGTATTTCGGGGCTGGGGGGCTACACCTTC.

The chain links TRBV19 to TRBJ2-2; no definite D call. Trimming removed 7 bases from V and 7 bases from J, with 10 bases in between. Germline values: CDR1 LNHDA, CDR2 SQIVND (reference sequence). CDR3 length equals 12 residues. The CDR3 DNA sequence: TGTGCCAGTACCACTGGGTACGGGGAGCTGTTTTTT. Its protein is CASTTGYGELFF.

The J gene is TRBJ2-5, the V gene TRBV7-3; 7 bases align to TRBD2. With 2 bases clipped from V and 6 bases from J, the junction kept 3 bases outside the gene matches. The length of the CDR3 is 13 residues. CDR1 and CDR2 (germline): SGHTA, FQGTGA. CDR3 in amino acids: CASSLGGVQTQYF. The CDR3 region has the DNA TGTGCCAGCAGCTTAGGGGGGGTTCAGACCCAGTACTTC.

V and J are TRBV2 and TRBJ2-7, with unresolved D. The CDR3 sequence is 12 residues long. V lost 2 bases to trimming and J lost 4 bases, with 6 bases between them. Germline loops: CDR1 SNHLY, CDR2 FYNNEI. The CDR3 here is CASSETGYEQYF. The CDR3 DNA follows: TGTGCCAGCAGTGAAACGGGTTACGAGCAGTACTTC.

CDR3 residues: CASSLVVLRSGNTIYF. Here the CDR3 DNA reads TGTGCCAGCAGCTTAGTAGTCTTACGCTCTGGAAACACCATATATTTT. V is TRBV11-2 and J is TRBJ1-3; D not resolved. The CDR3 loop spans 16 amino acids. The germline V gene encodes CDR1 SGHAT and CDR2 FQNNGV. V was pared by 1 base and J by 0 bases, with 10 bases between.

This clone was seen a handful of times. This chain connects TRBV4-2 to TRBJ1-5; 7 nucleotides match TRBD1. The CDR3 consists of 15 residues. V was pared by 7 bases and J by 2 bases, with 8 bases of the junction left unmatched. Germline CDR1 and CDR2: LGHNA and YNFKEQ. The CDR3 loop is CASKIDRVGNQPQHF. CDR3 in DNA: TGTGCCAGCAAAATTGACAGGGTAGGCAATCAGCCCCAGCATTTT.

In nucleotides, the CDR3 is TGCGCCAGCAGCTTGGAGGGACGGGGCCGGGAAAAACTGTTTTTT. Its protein product is CASSLEGRGREKLFF. This chain connects TRBV5-1 to TRBJ1-4, with a tentative D call TRBD1 (5 bases). V was shortened by 0 bases and J by 8 bases, with 14 bases between the two germline ends. There are 15 residues in the CDR3. The germline V gene has CDR1 SGHRS and CDR2 YFSETQ.

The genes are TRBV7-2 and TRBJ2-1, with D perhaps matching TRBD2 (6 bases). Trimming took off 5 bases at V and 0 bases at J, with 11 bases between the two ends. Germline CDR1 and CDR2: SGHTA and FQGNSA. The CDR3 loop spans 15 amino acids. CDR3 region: CASSRGRGSYNEQFF. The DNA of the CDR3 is TGTGCCAGCAGCCGTGGGCGGGGCTCCTACAATGAGCAGTTCTTC. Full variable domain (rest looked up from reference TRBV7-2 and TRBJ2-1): GAGVSQSPSNKVTEKGKDVELRCDPISGHTALYWYRQSLGQGLEFLIYFQGNSAPDKSGLPSDRFSAERTGGSVSTLTIQRTQQEDSAVYLCASSRGRGSYNEQFFGPGTRLTVL.

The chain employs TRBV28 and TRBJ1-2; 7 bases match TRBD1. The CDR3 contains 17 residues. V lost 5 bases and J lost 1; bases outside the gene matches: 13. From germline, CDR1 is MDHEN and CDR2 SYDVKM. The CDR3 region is CASSTPSGTDLNYGYTF. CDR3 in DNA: TGTGCCAGCAGTACTCCCTCCGGGACAGACCTTAACTATGGCTACACCTTC.

The CDR3 DNA reads as TGTGCCAGCAGCGCGCTAGACAGGGGCGGTCAGCCCCAGCATTTT. It encodes CASSALDRGGQPQHF. This chain uses TRBV7-9 with TRBJ1-5; 8 bases match TRBD1. This CDR3 contains 15 residues. In germline, CDR1 is SEHNR, CDR2 FQNEAQ (reference sequence). The V gene end was trimmed by 5 bases and the J gene end by 6 bases; junction bases not matched to a gene: 9.

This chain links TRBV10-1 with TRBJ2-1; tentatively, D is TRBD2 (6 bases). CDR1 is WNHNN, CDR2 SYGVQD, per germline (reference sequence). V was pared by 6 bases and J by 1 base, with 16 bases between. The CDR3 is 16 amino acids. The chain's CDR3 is CASSSGAGISYNEQFF. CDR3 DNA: TGCGCCAGCAGCTCCGGGGCGGGAATATCCTACAATGAGCAGTTCTTC.